The 23 T cell receptor beta chains presented below share a single source sample, sequenced in a study of blood T cell repertoires in COVID-19 (dated by TCRdb to about 2020). The library came from the immunoSEQ multiplex PCR assay. TCRdb retrieved this table from immuneACCESS and kept in-frame rearrangements only. Not all clones are present; in checked studies, unresolved V genes account for under half, and no reason is known for the remainder. For this sample there are 50,000 to 70,000 clones; 84% appear just once. Clones ranked in the top ten supply approximately 5.6% of the sample. Sequenced: peripheral blood. All receptors derive from a woman between 55 and 75 years old with acute or convalescent COVID-19.

J is TRBJ1-6 and V is TRBV30; TRBD1 matches 7 bases. Trimming cost V 5 bases and J 4 bases; bases outside gene matches: 2. Germline V gene sequence: CDR1 GTSNPN, CDR2 SVGIG (reference sequence). The CDR3 covers 13 residues. In nucleotides, the CDR3 is TGTGCCTGGGGGGGACAGTATAATTCACCCCTCCACTTT. Translating gives CAWGGQYNSPLHF.

With regard to this clone: This specimen includes other DNA sequences encoding the same CDR3. The genes are TRBV24-1 and TRBJ2-3; possible D gene TRBD1, 6 bases. V lost 2 bases and J 6 bases, leaving 8 bases between the germline ends. This CDR3 comprises 13 residues. Germline CDR1 and CDR2: KGHDR and SFDVKD. In DNA, the CDR3 is TGTGCCACCAGTGATTCAGGGGCCGATACGCAGTATTTT. Its protein is CATSDSGADTQYF.

V gene TRBV12-3 or TRBV12-4 combines with J gene TRBJ2-7; D ambiguous. The CDR3 has 13 amino acids. Trimming took off 6 bases at V and 5 bases at J, with 14 bases between the two ends. In nucleotides, the CDR3 is TGTGCCAGCAGACCAGGCTGGCAACACGAGCAGTACTTC. Its translation: CASRPGWQHEQYF.

The V call is TRBV24-1, the J call TRBJ2-2; D ambiguous. V gave up 5 bases and J gave up 4 bases, with 13 bases separating them. CDR3 size: 15 residues. Germline CDR1 is KGHDR and CDR2 is SFDVKD. This CDR3 is CATSGTKPLTGELFF. The CDR3 DNA sequence: TGTGCCACCAGTGGAACCAAGCCTCTCACCGGGGAGCTGTTTTTT.

This clone was recorded once. This chain links TRBV5-4 with TRBJ1-2, with TRBD1 as a possible D gene (5 bases). The CDR3 spans 15 residues. Trimming shortened V by 2 bases and J by 2 bases, and 13 bases separated the two germline ends. Germline-derived CDR1 and CDR2 are SGHNT and YYREEE (reference sequence). CDR3 loop: CASSLWPAGNYGYTF. DNA for the CDR3: TGTGCCAGCAGCTTATGGCCGGCAGGGAACTATGGCTACACCTTC.

This sequence joins TRBV2 and TRBJ2-7; D might be TRBD2 (6 bases). Germline V gene lookup returns CDR1 SNHLY and CDR2 FYNNEI. V was clipped by 6 bases and J by 1 base, with 13 bases between them. CDR3 length: 14 residues. The CDR3 DNA reads as TGTGCCAGCAGGGAGGGATCGACGTCCTACGAGCAGTACTTC. It is translated as CASREGSTSYEQYF.

The gene calls are TRBV19 and TRBJ1-2, with unresolved D. V was pared by 5 bases and J by 8 bases, with 12 bases between. Germline V gene sequence: CDR1 LNHDA, CDR2 SQIVND (reference sequence). CDR3 length: 12 residues. CDR3 nucleotide sequence: TGTGCCAGTAGTTTAAACCCGGGAGGCTACACCTTC. It is translated as CASSLNPGGYTF.

This sequence joins TRBV2 and TRBJ1-4, with 7 bases matching TRBD1. J lost 0 bases, V lost 6 bases, and 4 bases had no gene match. Germline CDR1 and CDR2: SNHLY and FYNNEI. The CDR3 contains 15 residues. Here the CDR3 DNA reads TGTGCCAGCAGCGCAGGGGGTTCAACTAATGAAAAACTGTTTTTT. Residues: CASSAGGSTNEKLFF.

This clone was observed a single time. J is TRBJ2-1 and V is TRBV24-1, with D possibly TRBD2 on 7 matching bases. V shed 3 bases and J shed 8 bases, with 13 bases lying between them. Germline assignment: CDR1 KGHDR and CDR2 SFDVKD. The CDR3 sequence is 14 residues long. DNA of the CDR3: TGTGCCACCAGTGATCCTACAGGGAGGGATGAGCAGTTCTTC. Its translation is CATSDPTGRDEQFF.

The chain combines TRBV30 with TRBJ1-1, with a tentative D call TRBD1 (5 bases). The V end lost 2 bases, the J end lost 6 bases, and 10 bases lay between the germline ends. Germline V gene data show CDR1 as GTSNPN and CDR2 as SVGIG (reference sequence). CDR3 length: 12 amino acids. CDR3 coding DNA: TGTGCCTGGAGTTCTGGGGGGGCTGAAGCTTTCTTT. It is translated as CAWSSGGAEAFF.

This chain connects TRBV24-1 to TRBJ1-1; 9 bases align to TRBD1. Germline-derived CDR1 and CDR2 are KGHDR and SFDVKD. The CDR3 is 14 residues long. V was pared by 9 bases and J by 3 bases, with 7 bases of the junction left unmatched. The CDR3: CATAGQGRDTEAFF. The CDR3 DNA follows: TGTGCCACCGCGGGACAGGGCAGGGACACTGAAGCTTTCTTT.

The V call is TRBV27, the J call TRBJ2-1, with TRBD2 matching 11 bases. The CDR3 is 15 amino acids. CDR1 is MNHEY, CDR2 SMNVEV, per germline (reference sequence). Losses at the gene ends were 5 bases for V and 2 bases for J; bases not matched to a gene: 2. The CDR3 DNA reads TGTGCCAGCAGTACGACTAGCGGGGCCTACAATGAGCAGTTCTTC. This translates into CASSTTSGAYNEQFF.

This chain links TRBV19 with TRBJ1-5; D may be TRBD1 (5 bases). Trimming shortened V by 5 bases and J by 6 bases, and 14 bases separated the two germline ends. This CDR3 contains 14 residues. Looked up from germline, CDR1 is LNHDA and CDR2 is SQIVND (reference sequence). The CDR3 DNA sequence: TGTGCCAGTAGTTCCAGGGTAAAGGGTCAGCCCCAGCATTTT. Translation gives CASSSRVKGQPQHF.

The CDR3 DNA follows: TGCGCCAGCAGCTCCTTGGGACAGGAGTCGAACACCGGGGAGCTGTTTTTT. Translation: CASSSLGQESNTGELFF. The rearrangement links TRBV5-1 to TRBJ2-2, with 8 bases identical to TRBD1. With 3 bases clipped from V and 0 bases from J, the junction kept 7 bases outside the gene matches. Germline CDR1 is SGHRS and CDR2 is YFSETQ. This CDR3 has 17 amino acids.

Comment on this clone: Different DNA sequences within this sample yield the same CDR3. The rearrangement joins TRBV6-5 to TRBJ1-2, with 8 bases aligning to TRBD1. J gave up 4 bases and V 6 bases, and 4 bases lay outside the gene matches. There are 13 residues in the CDR3. The germline V gene encodes CDR1 MNHEY and CDR2 SVGAGI. CDR3 DNA sequence: TGTGCCAGCAGCCCGGGACAGGTCTATGGCTACACCTTC. Its translation: CASSPGQVYGYTF.

This rearrangement joins TRBV6-5 to TRBJ2-3; TRBD2 agrees at 9 bases. The CDR3 runs to 14 residues. Germline-derived CDR1 and CDR2 are MNHEY and SVGAGI. V shed 4 bases, J shed 4 bases, and the junction held 3 bases outside the gene matches. The CDR3 bases are TGTGCCAGCAGTTTTAGCGGGGGCGCAGATACGCAGTATTTT. This gives the protein CASSFSGGADTQYF.

This sequence joins TRBV5-6 and TRBJ2-2; 12 bases are shared with TRBD1. The CDR3 has 18 amino acids. V shed 3 bases and J 5 bases; nucleotides not matched to a gene: 11. Germline lookup yields CDR1 SGHDT and CDR2 YYEEEE. CDR3 in amino acids: CASSSPPGQGARTGELFF. CDR3 in DNA: TGTGCCAGCAGCTCCCCCCCGGGACAGGGGGCGCGGACCGGGGAGCTGTTTTTT.

The chain has TRBV7-9 and TRBJ1-3; D is unresolved. The V and J ends lost 5 bases and 4 bases respectively, with 15 bases between them. The CDR3 is 15 residues long. Germline CDR1 is SEHNR and CDR2 is FQNEAQ (reference sequence). CDR3 nucleotides: TGTGCCAGCAGCCCCCTTTGGGCTCCAGGAAACACCATATATTTT. Amino acid sequence: CASSPLWAPGNTIYF.

This clone was counted between two and nine times. This chain joins TRBV7-9 and TRBJ1-1, with 11 nucleotides matching TRBD1. There are 15 residues in the CDR3. CDR1 SEHNR and CDR2 FQNEAQ come from the germline V gene (reference sequence). J gave up 1 base and V 8 bases, and 6 bases lay outside the gene matches. The CDR3: CASELGQGGNTEAFF. For the CDR3, the DNA is TGTGCCAGCGAGCTGGGACAGGGGGGGAACACTGAAGCTTTCTTT.

This clone came up a few times. The V call is TRBV10-3, the J call TRBJ2-1, with 10 bases fitting TRBD2. CDR3 length equals 15 residues. Trimming cost V 6 bases and J 2 bases; bases outside gene matches: 4. Germline V gene lookup returns CDR1 ENHRY and CDR2 SYGVKD. The CDR3 bases are TGTGCCATCAGCTCACTAGCGGGGCCCTACAATGAGCAGTTCTTC. Translated, it gives CAISSLAGPYNEQFF.

V and J are TRBV4-1 and TRBJ1-4; D is undetermined. There are 13 residues in the CDR3. Germline assignment: CDR1 MGHRA and CDR2 YSYEKL. Trimming took 0 bases from V and 6 from J, leaving 5 bases between them. CDR3: CASSQEQYEKLFF. In nucleotides, the CDR3 is TGCGCCAGCAGCCAAGAGCAGTATGAAAAACTGTTTTTT.

The V gene is TRBV5-6, the J gene TRBJ2-3; 8 bases fit TRBD2. This CDR3 is 14 amino acids long. Germline values: CDR1 SGHDT, CDR2 YYEEEE. V lost 10 bases and J lost 2; bases outside the gene matches: 9. CDR3 nucleotide sequence: TGTGCCGGGGGGCGGGGGGTCCTCACAGATACGCAGTATTTT. It encodes CAGGRGVLTDTQYF.

The V and J genes are TRBV6-4 and TRBJ1-5; possible D gene TRBD1, 6 bases. V was cut by 5 bases and J by 1 base, with 15 bases left in between. Germline CDR1 is MRHNA and CDR2 is SNTAGT. This CDR3 is 16 amino acids long. The CDR3 spells CASSPDWGRSNQPQHF. The DNA for the CDR3 is TGTGCCAGCAGTCCAGATTGGGGGCGCAGCAATCAGCCCCAGCATTTT.